The 24 T cell receptor beta chains presented below share a single source sample, sequenced in a study of T cell repertoires in cytomegalovirus infection. TCRdb independently ran MiXCR on the reads; one entry per CDR3 protein. The table shows 100,000 or so distinct CDR3 sequences, with about 22% occurring only once. The sample comprised CD8+ T cells from PBMCs. The receptors stem from a human donor in good health (CMV status not recorded). Some clones in this sample may be carry-over from other donors' samples.

This clonotype showed up many times. This chain links TRBV28 with TRBJ2-1; 9 nucleotides agree with TRBD1. J was trimmed by 15 bases and V by 5 bases; bases with no gene match: 14. Looked up from germline, CDR1 is MDHEN and CDR2 is SYDVKM. The CDR3 is 14 amino acids. CDR3 sequence reads: CASSPATDRGVSFF. The CDR3 DNA follows: TGTGCCAGCAGTCCAGCCACCGACAGGGGGGTGTCGTTCTTC.

This clonotype was counted between two and nine times. V and J are TRBV4-1 and TRBJ2-2, with TRBD2 matching over 7 bases. The CDR3 extends over 13 amino acids. CDR1 is MGHRA, CDR2 YSYEKL, per germline. After removal of 5 bases from V and 5 bases from J, the junction contained 2 bases not matched to a gene. The CDR3 DNA reads as TGCGCCAGCAGCTGGGGGGGAACCGGGGAGCTGTTTTTT. Protein sequence: CASSWGGTGELFF.

The genes are TRBV7-8 and TRBJ1-5; D not certain. The V gene lost 5 bases and the J gene lost 0 bases, with 11 bases spanning the gap. CDR1 SGHVS and CDR2 FQNEAQ come from the germline V gene. The CDR3 consists of 15 residues. The chain's CDR3 is CASSQEPYSNQPQHF. The CDR3 nucleotides are TGTGCCAGCAGCCAGGAGCCTTATAGCAATCAGCCCCAGCATTTT.

This clonotype appeared a few times. The rearrangement links TRBV20-1 to TRBJ2-2, with 13 bases that match TRBD2. The CDR3 consists of 19 residues. The germline CDR1 and CDR2 sequences are DFQATT and SNEGSKA (reference sequence). V shed 0 bases, J shed 2 bases, and the junction held 9 bases outside the gene matches. The CDR3 region has the DNA TGCAGTGCTAGAGATGGGACTAGCGGGGAGCACTTAAACACCGGGGAGCTGTTTTTT. Its translation is CSARDGTSGEHLNTGELFF.

At least ten counts were recorded for this clonotype. The chain recombines TRBV6-2 or TRBV6-3 with TRBJ2-6; D unresolved. CDR1 and CDR2 (germline): MNHEY, SVGEGT. The ends were cut back, 2 bases at V and 0 bases at J, with 5 bases in the middle. The CDR3 has 15 residues. The CDR3 loop reads CASSYDNSGANVLTF. In nucleotides, the CDR3 is TGTGCCAGCAGTTACGACAACTCTGGGGCCAACGTCCTGACTTTC.

The V call is TRBV14, the J call TRBJ2-7; TRBD2 matches at 11 bases. The CDR3 is 16 amino acids. V shed 1 base, J shed 4 bases, and the junction held 6 bases outside the gene matches. The germline V gene encodes CDR1 SGHDN and CDR2 FVKESK. The CDR3 sequence is CASSQGLAGNAYEQYF. CDR3 nucleotides: TGTGCCAGCAGCCAAGGACTAGCGGGGAACGCGTACGAGCAGTACTTC.

This clonotype was seen a handful of times. V is TRBV5-1 and J is TRBJ2-4; D not certain. Trimming took off 3 bases at V and 0 bases at J, with 13 bases between the two ends. The germline gives CDR1 SGHRS, CDR2 YFSETQ. This CDR3 is 16 amino acids long. CDR3 amino acids: CASSYQDVLAKNIQYF. In DNA form, the CDR3 reads TGCGCCAGCAGCTATCAGGACGTTTTAGCCAAAAACATTCAGTACTTC.

This clonotype was counted ten times or more. This sequence joins TRBV12-3 or TRBV12-4 and TRBJ1-5; perhaps TRBD1 as D (5 bases). The CDR3 covers 13 residues. V lost 6 bases to trimming and J lost 0 bases, with 6 bases between them. CDR3 amino acids: CASSDSSNQPQHF. Written as DNA, the CDR3 is TGTGCCAGCAGCGACAGTAGCAATCAGCCCCAGCATTTT.

This clonotype has ten or more counts. The rearrangement joins TRBV6-5 to TRBJ2-1, with 10 bases lining up with TRBD1. Germline V lookup: CDR1 MNHEY, CDR2 SVGAGI. The CDR3 is 17 residues long. Trimming at V came to 6 bases and at J to 2 bases, leaving 10 bases not matched to a gene. CDR3 amino acids: CASSSPRDRGPYNEQFF. Written as DNA, the CDR3 is TGTGCCAGCAGCTCCCCCCGGGACAGGGGTCCCTACAATGAGCAGTTCTTC.

The J gene is TRBJ2-1, the V gene TRBV30; D gene ambiguous. The V gene lost 3 bases and the J gene lost 2 bases, with 11 bases spanning the gap. Germline CDR1 GTSNPN, CDR2 SVGIG (reference sequence). The CDR3 has 14 amino acids. Written as DNA, the CDR3 is TGTGCCTGGAGCCCTGTCCCGGCCTACAATGAGCAGTTCTTC. It is translated as CAWSPVPAYNEQFF.

This clonotype was seen a handful of times. The rearrangement uses TRBV28 and TRBJ1-1; no firm D call. The CDR3 runs to 14 residues. The ends were cut back, 3 bases at V and 0 bases at J, with 8 bases in the middle. The germline V gene has CDR1 MDHEN and CDR2 SYDVKM. The CDR3 region has the DNA TGTGCCAGCAGTTTGCCGGAGATGAACACTGAAGCTTTCTTT. Encoded protein: CASSLPEMNTEAFF.

This clonotype has ten or more counts. J is TRBJ1-1 and V is TRBV7-9; 10 positions agree with TRBD1. The CDR3 runs 15 residues. With 6 bases clipped from V and 1 base from J, the junction kept 5 bases outside the gene matches. Germline V gene lookup returns CDR1 SEHNR and CDR2 FQNEAQ (reference sequence). The CDR3: CASSPTGGKNTEAFF. In DNA form, the CDR3 reads TGTGCCAGCAGTCCGACAGGGGGCAAGAACACTGAAGCTTTCTTT.

This chain uses TRBV11-2 with TRBJ1-1, with a weak D call TRBD1 (6 bases). The V end lost 5 bases, the J end lost 5 bases, and 15 bases lay between the germline ends. The CDR3 totals 14 residues. Germline assignment: CDR1 SGHAT and CDR2 FQNNGV. The CDR3 DNA sequence: TGTGCCAGCAGCCCGGGACACCCGGGGACTGAAGCTTTCTTT. It yields the protein CASSPGHPGTEAFF.

The J gene is TRBJ2-4, the V gene TRBV28, with D perhaps TRBD1 (9 bases). This CDR3 spans 16 amino acids. Trimming took 7 bases from V and 1 from J, leaving 17 bases between them. The V gene's germline CDR1 is MDHEN and CDR2 SYDVKM. CDR3 sequence reads: CASTDRGGRAKNIQYF. The CDR3 DNA reads as TGTGCCAGCACGGACAGGGGCGGGAGGGCCAAAAACATTCAGTACTTC. The variable domain in full, completed from reference TRBV28 and TRBJ2-4, reads DVKVTQSSRYLVKRTGEKVFLECVQDMDHENMFWYRQDPGLGLRLIYFSYDVKMKEKGDIPEGYSVSREKKERFSLILESASTNQTSMYLCASTDRGGRAKNIQYFGAGTRLSVL.

This clonotype was found many times. This chain links TRBV7-2 with TRBJ1-2; tentative D call: TRBD1 (6 bases). Trimming removed 0 bases at V and 7 bases at J, with 9 bases between. This CDR3 contains 13 residues. The germline CDR1 and CDR2 sequences are SGHTA and FQGNSA. This CDR3 is CASSLAGGGGYTF. The CDR3 region has the DNA TGTGCCAGCAGCTTAGCAGGGGGAGGTGGCTACACCTTC.

This clonotype showed up many times. The genes are TRBV7-4 and TRBJ2-1; a possible D gene is TRBD1 (6 bases). V was shortened by 5 bases and J by 5 bases, with 13 bases between the two germline ends. CDR3 length: 14 residues. The V gene's germline CDR1 is SGHVT and CDR2 SQSDAQ. The CDR3 here is CASSPRQDHNEQFF. The CDR3 bases are TGTGCCAGCAGCCCCCGACAGGACCACAATGAGCAGTTCTTC. The entire variable domain, with the rest obtained from reference TRBV7-4 and TRBJ2-1, is as follows: GAGVSQSPRYKVAKRGRDVALRCDSISGHVTLYWYRQTLGQGSEVLTYSQSDAQRDKSGRPSGRFSAERPERSVSTLKIQRTEQGDSAVYLCASSPRQDHNEQFFGPGTRLTVL.

This clonotype was counted ten times or more. The chain couples TRBV10-3 to TRBJ1-4; 7 nucleotides match TRBD1. The CDR3 has 14 amino acids. Germline lookup yields CDR1 ENHRY and CDR2 SYGVKD. With V trimmed by 3 bases and J by 6 bases, 4 bases remained unmatched. The chain's CDR3 is CAISDTDRDEKLFF. The CDR3 DNA sequence: TGTGCCATCAGTGACACTGACAGGGATGAAAAACTGTTTTTT.

This clonotype has just a few counts. V and J are TRBV6-2 or TRBV6-3 and TRBJ2-7, with 7 nucleotides matching TRBD1. CDR1 is MNHEY, CDR2 SVGEGT, per germline. The ends lost 3 bases at V and 0 bases at J; junction bases unmatched: 8. The length of the CDR3 is 16 residues. The CDR3 region has the DNA TGTGCCAGCAGTTATCCCGGGGACAGTAACTCCTACGAGCAGTACTTC. This gives the protein CASSYPGDSNSYEQYF.

V is TRBV7-9 and J is TRBJ1-5, with no clear D. The CDR3 contains 12 residues. The germline V and J ends were trimmed by 2 bases and 4 bases, with 3 bases remaining between them. Germline assignment: CDR1 SEHNR and CDR2 FQNEAQ (reference sequence). This chain's CDR3 is CASSLLNQPQHF. CDR3 in DNA: TGTGCCAGCAGCTTATTGAATCAGCCCCAGCATTTT. Full variable domain (remainder filled in from reference TRBV7-9 and TRBJ1-5): DTGVSQNPRHKITKRGQNVTFRCDPISEHNRLYWYRQTLGQGPEFLTYFQNEAQLEKSRLLSDRFSAERPKGSFSTLEIQRTEQGDSAMYLCASSLLNQPQHFGDGTRLSIL.

The chain carries TRBV7-3 and TRBJ2-7, with TRBD1 identical over 11 bases. The length of the CDR3 is 15 residues. Per germline, CDR1 SGHTA and CDR2 FQGTGA. V was pared by 5 bases and J by 5 bases, with 8 bases of the junction left unmatched. CDR3 protein: CASSLGQGARNEQYF. Written as DNA, the CDR3 is TGTGCCAGCAGCCTCGGACAGGGGGCGAGGAACGAGCAGTACTTC.

The chain carries TRBV29-1 and TRBJ2-4, with D perhaps TRBD1 (6 bases). The CDR3 totals 14 residues. V lost 3 bases and J lost 2, with 11 bases in between. The germline V gene has CDR1 SQVTM and CDR2 ANQGSEA. CDR3 sequence: CSVEATGPKNIQYF. The CDR3 bases are TGCAGCGTTGAGGCGACAGGTCCCAAAAACATTCAGTACTTC.

The chain uses TRBV9 and TRBJ1-1; 9 bases are a match to TRBD1. V lost 2 bases, J lost 7 bases, and 6 bases stayed unmatched. Germline lookup yields CDR1 SGDLS and CDR2 YYNGEE. The CDR3 has 14 residues. The CDR3 sequence: CASSVADRGDEAFF. In nucleotides, the CDR3 is TGTGCCAGCAGCGTGGCGGACAGGGGCGATGAAGCTTTCTTT. The full variable domain, completed using reference TRBV9 and TRBJ1-1, is DSGVTQTPKHLITATGQRVTLRCSPRSGDLSVYWYQQSLDQGLQFLIQYYNGEERAKGNILERFSAQQFPDLHSELNLSSLELGDSALYFCASSVADRGDEAFFGQGTRLTVV.

The gene calls are TRBV5-1 and TRBJ1-2; 11 bases match TRBD1. Germline lookup yields CDR1 SGHRS and CDR2 YFSETQ. CDR3 length: 15 residues. V trimming: 4 bases; J trimming: 4 bases; junction bases outside the gene matches: 6. The CDR3 spells CASSPTGQGVYGYTF. In DNA form, the CDR3 reads TGCGCCAGCAGCCCGACGGGACAGGGGGTCTATGGCTACACCTTC.

This clonotype has a count of ten or more. This rearrangement joins TRBV27 to TRBJ1-1; TRBD1 is a possible D gene (5 bases). Germline values: CDR1 MNHEY, CDR2 SMNVEV (reference sequence). The V and J ends lost 6 bases and 5 bases respectively, with 16 bases between them. The CDR3 runs to 14 residues. CDR3 sequence (DNA): TGTGCCAGCAGCCTACCAGGGCCGGGGACTGAAGCTTTCTTT. Protein sequence: CASSLPGPGTEAFF.